This T cell receptor (beta chain) was sequenced during a study of CD8 T cells in ankylosing spondylitis. Using its own MiXCR run on the 5' RACE reads, TCRdb lists one record per CDR3 protein. In the table there are under 170,000 distinct CDR3 sequences, 40% to 50% of which are singletons. CDR1 and CDR2 from the germline V gene are SEHNR and FQNEAQ (reference sequence). The CDR3 has 15 amino acids. The germline V and J ends were trimmed by 5 bases and 3 bases, with 17 bases remaining between them. The rearrangement uses TRBV7-9 and TRBJ2-7, with a possible D match to TRBD2 (6 bases). The clonotype was recovered from a male donor with ankylosing spondylitis. What was sequenced was synovial fluid, either unsorted or a sorted T cell fraction (not recorded which). In DNA, the CDR3 is TGTGCCAGCAGCCTGAGACTAGAAGCAGTCTACGAGCAGTACTTC. Translated, it gives CASSLRLEAVYEQYF.